These 24 T cell receptor beta chains share one sample of origin, sequenced in a study of blood T cell repertoires in COVID-19. Generated by immunoSEQ multiplex PCR, the TCRdb table keeps only in-frame clones and is missing some. Of under 200,000 clones in the sample, approximately 85% were seen once. Sequenced input: peripheral blood. The receptors originated from a woman at least 80 years old with acute or convalescent COVID-19.

This clone was counted a few times. V gene TRBV15 combines with J gene TRBJ2-1, with 7 bases identical to TRBD2. The CDR3 runs to 16 residues. Germline CDR1 reads LNHNV; CDR2 reads YYDKDF (reference sequence). The V and J ends lost 3 bases and 7 bases, in that order; junction bases with no gene match: 12. The CDR3 here is CATSRGLAALGNEQFF. The CDR3 nucleotides read TGTGCCACCAGCAGGGGGCTAGCGGCCCTAGGGAATGAGCAGTTCTTC.

V gene TRBV12-5 combines with J gene TRBJ1-1; no clear D. Germline values: CDR1 LGHNT, CDR2 FRNRAP. The V gene lost 1 base and the J gene lost 1 base, with 4 bases spanning the gap. The CDR3 runs 13 residues. The CDR3 DNA follows: TGTGCTAGTGGTTTGGCCTCGAACACTGAAGCTTTCTTT. Amino acids: CASGLASNTEAFF.

This clone is a singleton in its sample. The chain has TRBV5-1 and TRBJ2-1; 9 positions agree with TRBD2. V trimming: 2 bases; J trimming: 10 bases; junction bases outside the gene matches: 10. CDR1 is SGHRS and CDR2 is YFSETQ in the germline V gene. The CDR3 contains 15 residues. The CDR3 DNA reads TGCGCCAGCAGCTTAGAAAGCGGGGGGCCACGAGAGCAGTTCTTC. Its protein product is CASSLESGGPREQFF.

The chain combines TRBV19 with TRBJ2-1, with 8 positions matching TRBD2. The junction had 14 bases not matched to a gene; V was cut back by 3 bases and J by 10 bases. This CDR3 comprises 16 residues. Germline V gene sequence: CDR1 LNHDA, CDR2 SQIVND (reference sequence). CDR3 residues: CASSMTLYGLAREQFF. CDR3 sequence (DNA): TGTGCCAGTAGTATGACACTGTACGGACTAGCCCGAGAGCAGTTCTTC. The full variable domain, completed using reference TRBV19 and TRBJ2-1, is DGGITQSPKYLFRKEGQNVTLSCEQNLNHDAMYWYRQDPGQGLRLIYYSQIVNDFQKGDIAEGYSVSREKKESFPLTVTSAQKNPTAFYLCASSMTLYGLAREQFFGPGTRLTVL.

The CDR3 nucleotides are TGTGCCAGCAGCTTTGGCGGGACGCACAATCAGCCCCAGCATTTT. Translating it yields CASSFGGTHNQPQHF. The chain recombines TRBV5-6 with TRBJ1-5; weak D call: TRBD1 (5 bases). V shed 2 bases and J shed 3 bases, with 12 bases lying between them. The CDR3 totals 15 residues. The germline V gene encodes CDR1 SGHDT and CDR2 YYEEEE.

This chain joins TRBV5-1 and TRBJ1-6, with 9 bases matching TRBD1. The ends lost 4 bases at V and 9 bases at J; junction bases unmatched: 5. CDR3 length: 14 residues. From germline, CDR1 is SGHRS and CDR2 YFSETQ. CDR3 sequence (DNA): TGCGCCAGCAGCGGAGGACAGGGGAGTTCACCCCTCCACTTT. Residues: CASSGGQGSSPLHF.

The V and J genes are TRBV4-1 and TRBJ1-3; possible D gene TRBD1, 5 bases. This CDR3 contains 17 residues. CDR1 MGHRA and CDR2 YSYEKL come from the germline V gene. Between the trimmed V and J ends, which lost 2 bases and 4 bases, there was a span of 18 bases. The CDR3 DNA reads TGCGCCAGCAGCCAAAGCTCCATGCGGGGGTTCGGAAACACCATATATTTT. Residues: CASSQSSMRGFGNTIYF.

This chain uses TRBV7-9 with TRBJ1-1; D remains ambiguous. V was trimmed by 2 bases and J by 5 bases, leaving 9 bases between them. The CDR3 runs to 13 residues. CDR1 and CDR2 from the germline V gene are SEHNR and FQNEAQ (reference sequence). CDR3 in amino acids: CASSLKAGTEAFF. CDR3 bases: TGTGCCAGCAGCTTAAAGGCGGGGACTGAAGCTTTCTTT.

The J gene is TRBJ2-1, the V gene TRBV30; 12 nucleotides line up with TRBD2. V lost 7 bases, J lost 8 bases, and 6 bases stayed unmatched. The CDR3 extends over 13 amino acids. CDR1 GTSNPN and CDR2 SVGIG come from the germline V gene (reference sequence). CDR3 DNA sequence: TGTGCCTCGACTAGCGGGAGTCACCATGAGCAGTTCTTC. Translating it yields CASTSGSHHEQFF. Filled out from reference TRBV30 and TRBJ2-1, the complete variable domain reads SQTIHQWPATLVQPVGSPLSLECTVEGTSNPNLYWYRQAAGRGLQLLFYSVGIGQISSEVPQNLSASRPQDRQFILSSKKLLLSDSGFYLCASTSGSHHEQFFGPGTRLTVL.

V usage is TRBV6-5 and J usage is TRBJ1-2; 8 nucleotides align to TRBD1. V trimming: 11 bases; J trimming: 3 bases; junction bases outside the gene matches: 11. The CDR3 has 14 amino acids. Germline-derived CDR1 and CDR2 are MNHEY and SVGAGI. This CDR3 is CASRTTGDDYGYTF. The CDR3, as DNA: TGTGCCTCAAGAACGACAGGGGATGACTATGGCTACACCTTC.

The V and J genes are TRBV29-1 and TRBJ2-1; 8 bases line up with TRBD1. The J segment lost 3 bases and the V segment lost 5 bases, leaving 6 bases of the junction unmatched. This CDR3 has 14 amino acids. The germline V gene encodes CDR1 SQVTM and CDR2 ANQGSEA. The CDR3 sequence: CSVPQGANYNEQFF. DNA for the CDR3: TGCAGCGTTCCCCAGGGGGCTAACTACAATGAGCAGTTCTTC.

V and J are TRBV5-1 and TRBJ1-4; weak D call: TRBD1 (5 bases). V lost 0 bases to trimming and J lost 5 bases, with 8 bases between them. Germline V CDR1 and CDR2: SGHRS, YFSETQ. CDR3 length: 14 amino acids. For the CDR3, the DNA is TGCGCCAGCAGCTTGGTCCAGGGAAATGAAAAACTGTTTTTT. Translating gives CASSLVQGNEKLFF.

The V gene is TRBV5-1, the J gene TRBJ1-1; TRBD1 might be the D (6 bases). Trimming pared 2 bases from V and 0 bases from J, leaving 11 bases between. CDR1 and CDR2 from the germline V gene are SGHRS and YFSETQ. The CDR3 spans 15 residues. The CDR3 DNA follows: TGCGCCAGCAGCTTATGGGACACGTTGAACACTGAAGCTTTCTTT. Translated: CASSLWDTLNTEAFF.

J is TRBJ1-2 and V is TRBV10-3; the D is unclear. CDR1 ENHRY and CDR2 SYGVKD come from the germline V gene. V shed 6 bases and J shed 3 bases, with 8 bases lying between them. The CDR3 has 12 residues. CDR3 in amino acids: CAISDMDYGYTF. DNA of the CDR3: TGTGCCATCAGCGACATGGACTATGGCTACACCTTC.

V usage is TRBV4-2 and J usage is TRBJ2-7, with 8 bases that match TRBD2. The CDR3 spans 18 residues. Germline CDR1 reads LGHNA; CDR2 reads YNFKEQ. V was clipped by 0 bases and J by 3 bases; unmatched bases: 13. The CDR3 nucleotides are TGTGCCAGCAGCCAAGAGGGTAGCGGGACGGCGACTGACTACGAGCAGTACTTC. Amino acid sequence: CASSQEGSGTATDYEQYF.

This chain connects TRBV5-1 to TRBJ2-5, with 7 bases that match TRBD1. The V gene's germline CDR1 is SGHRS and CDR2 YFSETQ. The CDR3 is made up of 17 amino acids. V lost 4 bases, J lost 5 bases, and 17 bases stayed unmatched. DNA of the CDR3: TGCGCCAGCAGCCTAAGACCAACGGACAGGTCTTCGGAGACCCAGTACTTC. The encoded protein is CASSLRPTDRSSETQYF.

The J gene is TRBJ1-1, the V gene TRBV7-9, with TRBD1 as a possible D gene (6 bases). The V end was cut by 3 bases, the J end by 6 bases, with 14 bases between. This CDR3 is built from 14 residues. CDR1 is SEHNR, CDR2 FQNEAQ, per germline (reference sequence). The CDR3 here is CASSFNRETAEAFF. In DNA, the CDR3 is TGTGCCAGCAGCTTTAACAGGGAAACCGCTGAAGCTTTCTTT.

The chain links TRBV7-8 to TRBJ2-7, with a possible D match to TRBD1 (5 bases). Germline values: CDR1 SGHVS, CDR2 FQNEAQ. Trimming shortened V by 5 bases and J by 3 bases, and 14 bases separated the two germline ends. The CDR3 has 14 residues. CDR3 bases: TGTGCCAGCAGCCCTACAACAGGACACTACGAGCAGTACTTC. This sequence encodes CASSPTTGHYEQYF. Combining the CDR3 with reference TRBV7-8 and TRBJ2-7 gives the whole variable domain GAGVSQSPRYKVAKRGQDVALRCDPISGHVSLFWYQQALGQGPEFLTYFQNEAQLDKSGLPSDRFFAERPEGSVSTLKIQRTQQEDSAVYLCASSPTTGHYEQYFGPGTRLTVT.

The chain uses TRBV5-4 and TRBJ2-3; 11 bases map to TRBD1. The V segment lost 4 bases and the J segment 5 bases; nucleotides outside the gene matches: 6. Germline V lookup: CDR1 SGHNT, CDR2 YYREEE (reference sequence). The CDR3 is made up of 15 amino acids. The CDR3 loop reads CASSLDRGPVDTQYF. Written as DNA, the CDR3 is TGTGCCAGCAGCCTGGACAGGGGGCCTGTAGATACGCAGTATTTT.

The CDR3 coding sequence is TGTGCCAGCAGCGCCGCCAGGGGGATTACCTACGAGCAGTACTTC. It yields the protein CASSAARGITYEQYF. The J gene is TRBJ2-7, the V gene TRBV6-2 or TRBV6-3, with 7 bases identical to TRBD1. The V gene's germline CDR1 is MNHEY and CDR2 SVGEGT. The CDR3 is 15 amino acids. The V gene end was trimmed by 6 bases and the J gene end by 2 bases; junction bases not matched to a gene: 10.

The chain recombines TRBV5-5 with TRBJ1-5; perhaps TRBD1 as D (6 bases). Germline assignment: CDR1 SGHKS and CDR2 YYEKEE (reference sequence). The CDR3 is made up of 17 amino acids. Trimming stripped 0 bases from V and 0 bases from J, with 13 bases between. The CDR3 nucleotides read TGTGCCAGCAGCTTGGCTTGGGACACGTATAGCAATCAGCCCCAGCATTTT. Protein product: CASSLAWDTYSNQPQHF.

V gene TRBV10-1 combines with J gene TRBJ1-3; a weak D match, TRBD1 (6 bases). From germline, CDR1 is WNHNN and CDR2 SYGVQD (reference sequence). Trimming shortened V by 5 bases and J by 1 base, and 12 bases separated the two germline ends. The length of the CDR3 is 15 residues. The CDR3 DNA sequence: TGCGCCAGCAGTCCGGGACACTTTTCTGGAAACACCATATATTTT. Translating gives CASSPGHFSGNTIYF.

J is TRBJ1-2 and V is TRBV5-6; D gene ambiguous. This CDR3 is 13 amino acids long. Germline CDR1 is SGHDT and CDR2 is YYEEEE. V shed 5 bases and J shed 0 bases, with 8 bases lying between them. The DNA of the CDR3 is TGTGCCAGCAGTTTTCAGTCTAACTATGGCTACACCTTC. It translates to CASSFQSNYGYTF. Full variable domain (rest looked up from reference TRBV5-6 and TRBJ1-2): DAGVTQSPTHLIKTRGQQVTLRCSPKSGHDTVSWYQQALGQGPQFIFQYYEEEERQRGNFPDRFSGHQFPNYSSELNVNALLLGDSALYLCASSFQSNYGYTFGSGTRLTVV.

This clone showed up just once. The gene calls are TRBV21-1 and TRBJ1-1. TRBV21-1 is shown as a pseudogene. The CDR3 loop spans 13 amino acids. CDR3 region: CASRTTPGTEAFF. Here the CDR3 DNA reads TGTGCCAGCAGAACTACCCCCGGGACTGAGGCTTTCTTT.